This T cell receptor beta chain emerged from a study of radiation and T cells in renal cell carcinoma. Time point of the sample: blood 2 weeks post-SBRT. Treatment defined: 15 Gy SBRT to primary tumor, nephrectomy 4 weeks later. Sequencing used immunoSEQ multiplex PCR; TCRdb keeps in-frame clones, though not all of them. The sample includes roughly 60,000 clones, around 81% of them seen just once. Between the trimmed V and J ends, which lost 4 bases and 4 bases, there was a span of 14 bases. Germline V gene lookup returns CDR1 GTSNPN and CDR2 SVGIG (reference sequence). This CDR3 spans 14 amino acids.

This specimen was blood, taken from a patient whose treatment included radiotherapy and nephrectomy. This sequence was found in a man in his 60s with renal cell carcinoma. V is TRBV30 and J is TRBJ1-5; weak D call: TRBD1 (5 bases). CDR3 DNA: TGTGCCTGGAAAGAATGGGGGAGGAATCAGCCCCAGCATTTT. Translation gives CAWKEWGRNQPQHF. The full variable domain, its missing parts supplied by reference TRBV30 and TRBJ1-5, is SQTIHQWPATLVQPVGSPLSLECTVEGTSNPNLYWYRQAAGRGLQLLFYSVGIGQISSEVPQNLSASRPQDRQFILSSKKLLLSDSGFYLCAWKEWGRNQPQHFGDGTRLSIL.